What follows are 28 T cell receptor beta chains derived from one specimen sequenced in a study of T cell responses to AZD1222 COVID-19 vaccine. The repertoire was sequenced with immunoSEQ multiplex PCR; TCRdb's copy has only in-frame clones and lacks some. The repertoire has 95,000 to 100,000 clones, approximately 84% of them found once; the top ten carry 11% to 15%. The sequencing used peripheral blood, collected 28 days after the second AZD1222 dose. The source is an adult who received the AZD1222 COVID-19 vaccine.

This clone was observed once. The chain is built from TRBV7-2 and TRBJ2-3; D call uncertain. Germline lookup yields CDR1 SGHTA and CDR2 FQGNSA. V was shortened by 5 bases and J by 8 bases, with 17 bases between the two germline ends. This CDR3 region has 14 residues. In nucleotides, the CDR3 is TGTGCCAGCAGCCCGTCCCGTAGCTATACTACGCAGTATTTT. Translated, it gives CASSPSRSYTTQYF.

This clone has a single count. J is TRBJ1-1 and V is TRBV29-1; D not certain. CDR3 size: 13 residues. The germline V and J ends were trimmed by 7 bases and 0 bases, with 12 bases remaining between them. The germline CDR1 and CDR2 sequences are SQVTM and ANQGSEA. CDR3 residues: CSGRYQLNTEAFF. The CDR3 DNA reads as TGCAGCGGGAGGTATCAGCTGAACACTGAAGCTTTCTTT.

This clone was seen only a few times. This chain connects TRBV28 to TRBJ1-3; no firm D call. The CDR3 runs to 15 residues. Germline CDR1 and CDR2: MDHEN and SYDVKM. V lost 5 bases and J lost 0, with 11 bases in between. The CDR3 sequence: CASSPNRSSGNTIYF. The CDR3 nucleotides are TGTGCCAGCAGTCCGAACCGTAGCTCTGGAAACACCATATATTTT.

The J gene is TRBJ1-2, the V gene TRBV11-2; a possible D gene is TRBD1 (6 bases). The CDR3 runs to 13 residues. Trimming cost V 1 base and J 8 bases, with 11 bases left between them. Germline loops: CDR1 SGHAT, CDR2 FQNNGV. The CDR3 DNA reads TGTGCCAGCAGCTTAGCAGGGGCGGGAGGCTACACCTTC. Translating it yields CASSLAGAGGYTF.

The V call is TRBV7-2, the J call TRBJ2-5, with D perhaps matching TRBD2 (5 bases). V shed 5 bases and J shed 4 bases, with 14 bases lying between them. Germline V CDR1 and CDR2: SGHTA, FQGNSA. The CDR3 sequence is 14 residues long. CDR3 sequence (DNA): TGTGCCAGCAGCCCCGGGTTGGCGGGAGAGACCCAGTACTTC. This sequence encodes CASSPGLAGETQYF. The full variable domain, with the rest looked up from reference TRBV7-2 and TRBJ2-5, is GAGVSQSPSNKVTEKGKDVELRCDPISGHTALYWYRQSLGQGLEFLIYFQGNSAPDKSGLPSDRFSAERTGGSVSTLTIQRTQQEDSAVYLCASSPGLAGETQYFGPGTRLLVL.

This rearrangement joins TRBV5-1 to TRBJ2-1, with D perhaps matching TRBD1 or TRBD2 (6 bases each). Germline V CDR1 and CDR2: SGHRS, YFSETQ. The CDR3 is 14 residues long. Trimming shortened V by 4 bases and J by 6 bases, and 14 bases separated the two germline ends. CDR3 in amino acids: CASSPGAGGNEQFF. The CDR3 DNA sequence: TGCGCCAGCAGCCCGGGGGCTGGGGGCAATGAGCAGTTCTTC.

Written as DNA, the CDR3 is TGTGCCTGGAGTGCTCTAGCTCGAAACAATGAGCAGTTCTTC. This codes for CAWSALARNNEQFF. The V call is TRBV30, the J call TRBJ2-1, with D possibly TRBD2 on 5 matching bases. Trimming shortened V by 1 base and J by 5 bases, and 12 bases separated the two germline ends. Germline loops: CDR1 GTSNPN, CDR2 SVGIG (reference sequence). The CDR3 spans 14 residues.

The J gene is TRBJ2-3, the V gene TRBV11-2; D ambiguous. The CDR3 covers 13 residues. V was pared by 7 bases and J by 5 bases, with 13 bases between. Germline assignment: CDR1 SGHAT and CDR2 FQNNGV. CDR3 DNA sequence: TGTGCCAGCACTCTTAGTTTGGTAGATACGCAGTATTTT. Protein: CASTLSLVDTQYF.

V gene TRBV20-1 combines with J gene TRBJ2-5, with D possibly TRBD1 on 5 matching bases. The CDR3 is 14 amino acids. Trimming stripped 3 bases from V and 5 bases from J, with 16 bases between. CDR1 is DFQATT, CDR2 SNEGSKA, per germline (reference sequence). The CDR3 spells CSASAGPGRETQYF. The CDR3 bases are TGCAGTGCTAGTGCAGGGCCCGGCAGGGAGACCCAGTACTTC.

The rearrangement joins TRBV6-5 to TRBJ1-1; D call uncertain. This CDR3 comprises 12 residues. V dropped 8 bases and J dropped 5 bases, with 12 bases sitting between them. Germline values: CDR1 MNHEY, CDR2 SVGAGI. The DNA for the CDR3 is TGTGCCAGCCATTCGTACAGAACTGAAGCTTTCTTT. As protein: CASHSYRTEAFF.

The rearrangement links TRBV4-1 to TRBJ1-6; D is unresolved. CDR1 MGHRA and CDR2 YSYEKL come from the germline V gene. The CDR3 contains 12 residues. Trimming shortened V by 1 base and J by 13 bases, and 8 bases separated the two germline ends. CDR3 loop: CASSQVGEPLHF. The CDR3 region has the DNA TGCGCCAGCAGCCAAGTGGGTGAGCCCCTCCACTTT.

The chain joins TRBV10-3 to TRBJ2-7, with D uncertain. Germline CDR1 is ENHRY and CDR2 is SYGVKD. The CDR3 is made up of 14 amino acids. Trimming pared 4 bases from V and 0 bases from J, leaving 10 bases between. CDR3 in DNA: TGTGCCATCAGTGGGTTGGCAGGCTCCTACGAGCAGTACTTC. It specifies CAISGLAGSYEQYF.

This chain connects TRBV5-1 to TRBJ1-1, with D uncertain. V lost 0 bases, J lost 0 bases, and 3 bases lay in between. The length of the CDR3 is 13 residues. Germline values: CDR1 SGHRS, CDR2 YFSETQ. CDR3 coding DNA: TGCGCCAGCAGCTTGGGAATGAACACTGAAGCTTTCTTT. Protein: CASSLGMNTEAFF.

The CDR3 nucleotides read TGTGCCAGCAGCCCCGTGACCCACACCGGGGAGCTGTTTTTT. Translating gives CASSPVTHTGELFF. The gene calls are TRBV3-1 (or the pseudogene TRBV3-2) and TRBJ2-2, with D unclear. With 4 bases removed from V and 3 bases from J, the gap between germline ends came to 9 bases. This CDR3 is built from 14 residues. Per the germline V gene, CDR1 is LGHDT and CDR2 is YNNKEL (reference sequence).

The chain joins TRBV5-1 to TRBJ2-5; D is tentatively TRBD1 or TRBD2 (7 bases each). The V gene lost 4 bases and the J gene lost 5 bases, with 15 bases spanning the gap. The germline V gene encodes CDR1 SGHRS and CDR2 YFSETQ. The CDR3 has 14 residues. The CDR3 nucleotides are TGCGCCAGCAGCATTACTCAGGGGGGGGAGACCCAGTACTTC. This sequence encodes CASSITQGGETQYF.

This clone was picked up a small number of times. This chain joins TRBV7-2 and TRBJ2-3; D not resolved. Between the trimmed V and J ends, which lost 0 bases and 1 base, there was a span of 8 bases. The CDR3 spans 15 residues. The germline V gene encodes CDR1 SGHTA and CDR2 FQGNSA. The CDR3 DNA reads TGTGCCAGCAGCTTAGCGATCGGACGCACAGATACGCAGTATTTT. It specifies CASSLAIGRTDTQYF.

V is TRBV6-5 and J is TRBJ2-7; the D is unclear. The CDR3 contains 14 residues. Trimming took 0 bases from V and 1 from J, leaving 7 bases between them. CDR1 MNHEY and CDR2 SVGAGI come from the germline V gene. CDR3 nucleotides: TGTGCCAGCAGTTACTCCCAAGATTCCTACGAGCAGTACTTC. Its translation is CASSYSQDSYEQYF.

This chain links TRBV10-3 with TRBJ1-1; tentatively, D is TRBD1 (6 bases). The germline V gene has CDR1 ENHRY and CDR2 SYGVKD. The CDR3 totals 16 residues. V lost 2 bases and J 0 bases, leaving 13 bases between the germline ends. The CDR3 region has the DNA TGTGCCATCAGTGAGGGTGCGGGGGCCTTGAACACTGAAGCTTTCTTT. Encoded protein: CAISEGAGALNTEAFF.

The chain carries TRBV6-4 and TRBJ2-6; D is tentatively TRBD1 or TRBD2 (5 bases each). Germline V gene sequence: CDR1 MRHNA, CDR2 SNTAGT. The CDR3 length is 17 residues. V was clipped by 6 bases and J by 0 bases, with 15 bases between them. The CDR3 DNA reads TGTGCCAGCAGCCCCCGGGACCGCAACTCTGGGGCCAACGTCCTGACTTTC. It specifies CASSPRDRNSGANVLTF.

This clone was counted only a few times. V gene TRBV7-2 combines with J gene TRBJ2-7, with D uncertain. The CDR3 is 14 amino acids. Germline loops: CDR1 SGHTA, CDR2 FQGNSA. The V and J ends lost 4 bases and 4 bases respectively, with 14 bases between them. CDR3: CASSSSPAWYEQYF. The CDR3 DNA is TGTGCCAGCAGCTCCTCACCCGCCTGGTACGAGCAGTACTTC.

This sequence joins TRBV6-6 and TRBJ2-7; no clear D gene. Trimming pared 4 bases from V and 1 base from J, leaving 11 bases between. CDR1 is MNHNY and CDR2 is SVGAGI in the germline V gene (reference sequence). This CDR3 is built from 14 residues. CDR3 DNA sequence: TGTGCCAGCAGTTTGGCTCAGGAATCCTACGAGCAGTACTTC. This codes for CASSLAQESYEQYF.

This clone occurred a few times. The chain combines TRBV29-1 with TRBJ1-2; unclear D gene. Trimming left V 5 bases short and J 8 bases short, with 15 bases between. The CDR3 covers 12 residues. Germline V gene data show CDR1 as SQVTM and CDR2 as ANQGSEA. The CDR3 DNA reads TGCAGCGTTCTCCGACCTACGGGAGGCTACACCTTC. It translates to CSVLRPTGGYTF.

The gene calls are TRBV2 and TRBJ1-1; the D is unclear. Per germline, CDR1 SNHLY and CDR2 FYNNEI. The CDR3 totals 13 residues. Trimming took 7 bases from V and 4 from J, leaving 13 bases between them. This chain's CDR3 is CASNRAGFTEAFF. CDR3 in DNA: TGTGCCAGCAACCGGGCCGGTTTCACTGAAGCTTTCTTT.

The chain recombines TRBV24-1 with TRBJ2-5, with 9 nucleotides matching TRBD1. The CDR3 is 14 residues long. The trim removed 2 bases at V and 11 bases at J, leaving 8 bases unmatched. Germline CDR1 reads KGHDR; CDR2 reads SFDVKD. This CDR3 is CATSDSTGGEGQYF. CDR3 in DNA: TGTGCCACCAGTGATTCGACAGGGGGGGAAGGTCAGTACTTC.

This chain uses TRBV7-3 with TRBJ2-2; 7 bases are shared with TRBD1. CDR1 and CDR2 (germline): SGHTA, FQGTGA. V gave up 2 bases and J gave up 0 bases; unmatched junction bases: 6. There are 17 residues in the CDR3. In nucleotides, the CDR3 is TGTGCCAGCAGCTTAGGTACAGGGGAACCGAACACCGGGGAGCTGTTTTTT. This gives the protein CASSLGTGEPNTGELFF.

This clone was counted a single time. The chain carries TRBV9 and TRBJ1-2, with D possibly being TRBD1 (6 bases). The CDR3 is 15 residues long. The germline V gene encodes CDR1 SGDLS and CDR2 YYNGEE. Trimming took 0 bases from V and 7 from J, leaving 16 bases between them. Here the CDR3 DNA reads TGTGCCAGCAGCGTAGCGCCAGGGGAGACAGGTGGCTACACCTTC. Translating it yields CASSVAPGETGGYTF.

The chain uses TRBV19 and TRBJ2-1, with 9 nucleotides matching TRBD2. CDR1 and CDR2 from the germline V gene are LNHDA and SQIVND (reference sequence). This CDR3 contains 13 residues. J was trimmed by 7 bases and V by 6 bases; bases with no gene match: 4. CDR3 in DNA: TGTGCCAGTAGGACTAGCGGAGTGAATGAGCAGTTCTTC. Its protein product is CASRTSGVNEQFF.

This clone was found once. Written as DNA, the CDR3 is TGTGCCAGCAGCTTAACGTCTCTGGACAGCATTTTGGGAAATGAGCAGTTCTTC. Its protein is CASSLTSLDSILGNEQFF. This chain uses TRBV7-3 with TRBJ2-1; possibly TRBD1 for D (6 bases). The V end lost 0 bases, the J end lost 7 bases, and 22 bases lay between the germline ends. Germline V gene data show CDR1 as SGHTA and CDR2 as FQGTGA. The CDR3 is 18 residues long.